What follows are 9 T cell receptor beta chains derived from one specimen sequenced in a study of naive CD8 T cells in extremely preterm neonates. Cord blood came from elective full-term cesareans at 37-41 weeks without labor or membrane rupture. Clones were sequenced by immunoSEQ multiplex PCR, and TCRdb holds only the in-frame ones, with some missing. Among 6,500 to 9,000 clones, around nine tenths were seen once, and the ten largest hold around 0.48%. The specimen sequenced was naive CD8+ T cells from cord blood. The receptors stem from a newborn in good health.

The rearrangement joins TRBV11-2 to TRBJ2-2, with 9 positions matching TRBD1. V was pared by 2 bases and J by 5 bases, with 6 bases of the junction left unmatched. Germline V gene lookup returns CDR1 SGHAT and CDR2 FQNNGV. The CDR3 length is 16 residues. CDR3: CASSLPGTGRTGELFF. The CDR3 region has the DNA TGTGCCAGCAGCTTACCCGGGACAGGGAGGACCGGGGAGCTGTTTTTT.

A few counts support this clone. The genes are TRBV7-2 and TRBJ2-7; D is ambiguous. With 3 bases removed from V and 3 bases from J, the gap between germline ends came to 9 bases. Germline V gene lookup returns CDR1 SGHTA and CDR2 FQGNSA. The CDR3 spans 13 residues. This CDR3 is CASSFAAYYEQYF. The DNA of the CDR3 is TGTGCCAGCAGCTTCGCGGCCTACTACGAGCAGTACTTC.

J is TRBJ2-3 and V is TRBV7-8; 9 bases are a match to TRBD1. The CDR3 covers 15 residues. CDR1 is SGHVS, CDR2 FQNEAQ, per germline. After removal of 4 bases from V and 2 bases from J, the junction contained 4 bases not matched to a gene. DNA for the CDR3: TGTGCCAGCAGCTCGACAGGGGGATCCACAGATACGCAGTATTTT. Protein sequence: CASSSTGGSTDTQYF. The variable domain in full, with the rest retrieved from reference TRBV7-8 and TRBJ2-3, is GAGVSQSPRYKVAKRGQDVALRCDPISGHVSLFWYQQALGQGPEFLTYFQNEAQLDKSGLPSDRFFAERPEGSVSTLKIQRTQQEDSAVYLCASSSTGGSTDTQYFGPGTRLTVL.

This clone was picked up one time. This rearrangement joins TRBV4-1 to TRBJ2-2; 7 bases agree with TRBD1. Germline lookup yields CDR1 MGHRA and CDR2 YSYEKL. Trimming removed 0 bases from V and 7 bases from J; junction bases left unmatched: 2. The CDR3 extends over 14 amino acids. The CDR3 sequence is CASSQERQGGELFF. In DNA, the CDR3 is TGCGCCAGCAGCCAAGAAAGACAGGGCGGGGAGCTGTTTTTT.

The V call is TRBV12-5, the J call TRBJ1-4; D gene uncertain. Germline-derived CDR1 and CDR2 are LGHNT and FRNRAP. This CDR3 is 12 amino acids long. V lost 2 bases and J lost 9, with 7 bases in between. The CDR3 region is CASGLPPQKLFF. The CDR3 DNA is TGTGCTAGTGGTTTGCCCCCTCAAAAACTGTTTTTT.

Here the CDR3 DNA reads TGCGCCAGCAGCCAGGCGGGAGGGCGAGAGACCCAGTACTTC. Its protein product is CASSQAGGRETQYF. The V and J genes are TRBV4-3 and TRBJ2-5; 9 nucleotides agree with TRBD2. CDR3 length: 14 residues. Germline-derived CDR1 and CDR2 are LGHNA and YSLEER. Trimming at V came to 3 bases and at J to 4 bases, leaving 3 bases not matched to a gene.

The rearrangement uses TRBV30 and TRBJ1-6; D unresolved. The CDR3 totals 14 residues. The V gene lost 2 bases and the J gene lost 3 bases, with 8 bases spanning the gap. Germline-derived CDR1 and CDR2 are GTSNPN and SVGIG (reference sequence). CDR3 sequence (DNA): TGTGCCTGGAGTACCGGGGACTATAATTCACCCCTCCACTTT. It translates to CAWSTGDYNSPLHF.

This chain uses TRBV30 with TRBJ2-2, with 9 bases identical to TRBD1. J gave up 2 bases and V 6 bases, and 4 bases lay outside the gene matches. There are 14 residues in the CDR3. The germline V gene encodes CDR1 GTSNPN and CDR2 SVGIG (reference sequence). The CDR3 bases are TGTGCCTGCGACAGGGGGTTAAACACCGGGGAGCTGTTTTTT. This encodes CACDRGLNTGELFF.

The chain uses TRBV9 and TRBJ1-2, with 8 bases lining up with TRBD1. Germline-derived CDR1 and CDR2 are SGDLS and YYNGEE. The CDR3 sequence is 15 residues long. Trimming took 4 bases from V and 2 from J; bases not matched to a gene: 7. Here the CDR3 DNA reads TGTGCCAGCAGCCCCCGGACAGGGCAGAACTATGGCTACACCTTC. This translates into CASSPRTGQNYGYTF.